This entry features one T cell receptor beta chain sequence. What it binds is unknown. The entry originates in a study of T cell repertoires in cytomegalovirus infection. This CDR3 comprises 12 residues. In germline, CDR1 is LNHDA, CDR2 SQIVND (reference sequence). TCRdb independently ran MiXCR on the reads; one entry per CDR3 protein. The table has around 78,000 distinct CDR3 sequences, approximately 42% seen once. The starting material was CD8+ T cells from cultured PBMCs, obtained from culture after CMV antigen stimulation. This chain connects TRBV19 to TRBJ1-1; no clear D. The receptor's source is a human donor in good health (CMV status not recorded). Some clones in this sample may be carry-over from other donors' samples. In DNA, the CDR3 is TGTAGCTGGAGTCACCGGAACATCGCAGCTTTCTTT. The encoded protein is CSWSHRNIAAFF. Drawing the rest from reference TRBV19 and TRBJ1-1, the complete variable domain is DGGITQSPKYLFRKEGQNVTLSCEQNLNHDAMYWYRQDPGQGLRLIYYSQIVNDFQKGDIAEGYSVSREKKESFPLTVTSAQKNPTAFYLCSWSHRNIAAFFGQGTRLTVV.